This T cell receptor beta chain was recovered during a study of shared clonotypes between healthy human individuals. About the study: Every donor yielded three CD4 naive, three CD4 memory, two CD8 naive and one CD8 memory plate.

This clone showed up just a few times. Naive CD4+ cells were CD45RA-selected; the remaining cells were memory. Assay used: immunoSEQ multiplex PCR; TCRdb lists only in-frame clones, some missing. The repertoire has just over 2,000,000 clones, about 95% of them found once; the top ten carry more than 0.1%. Germline CDR1 reads LGHNT; CDR2 reads FRNRAP. The CDR3 is 19 residues long. V lost 0 bases to trimming and J lost 3 bases; unmatched junction nucleotides: 8. This receptor was taken from a young man in good health. The chain is built from TRBV12-5 and TRBJ2-2; TRBD2 matches at 12 bases. The sequenced sample was naive CD4+ T cells sorted from blood. As to subset: CD45RA+ positively selected. The CDR3 coding sequence is TGTGCTAGTGGTTTGGTACTCGAGTCTAGCGGGAGGGACACCGGGGAGCTGTTTTTT. This encodes CASGLVLESSGRDTGELFF.